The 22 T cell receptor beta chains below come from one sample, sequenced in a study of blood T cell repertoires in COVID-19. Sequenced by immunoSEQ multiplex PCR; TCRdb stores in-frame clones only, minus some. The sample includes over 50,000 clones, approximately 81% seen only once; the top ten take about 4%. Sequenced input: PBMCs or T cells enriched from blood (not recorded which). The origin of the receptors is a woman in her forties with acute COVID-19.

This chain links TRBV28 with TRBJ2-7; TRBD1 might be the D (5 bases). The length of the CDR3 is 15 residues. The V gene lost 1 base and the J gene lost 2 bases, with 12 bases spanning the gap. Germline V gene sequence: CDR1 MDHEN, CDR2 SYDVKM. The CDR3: CASSLSGQSPYEQYV. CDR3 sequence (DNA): TGTGCCAGCAGTTTATCTGGACAAAGTCCCTACGAGCAGTACGTC.

The CDR3 region has the DNA TGTGCCAGCAGCCAAGAAGCGGGACAGGGAGGTTACGCCGGGGAGCTGTTTTTT. Translating gives CASSQEAGQGGYAGELFF. J is TRBJ2-2 and V is TRBV4-2; 9 bases align to TRBD1. Germline V gene lookup returns CDR1 LGHNA and CDR2 YNFKEQ. The trim removed 0 bases at V and 6 bases at J, leaving 11 bases unmatched. The CDR3 has 18 amino acids.

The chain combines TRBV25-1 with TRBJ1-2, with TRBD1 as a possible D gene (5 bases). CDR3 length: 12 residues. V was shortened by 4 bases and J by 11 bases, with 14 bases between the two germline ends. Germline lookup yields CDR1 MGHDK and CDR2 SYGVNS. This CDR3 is CASSGPGFGYTF. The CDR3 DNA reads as TGTGCCAGCAGTGGGCCAGGGTTTGGGTACACCTTC.

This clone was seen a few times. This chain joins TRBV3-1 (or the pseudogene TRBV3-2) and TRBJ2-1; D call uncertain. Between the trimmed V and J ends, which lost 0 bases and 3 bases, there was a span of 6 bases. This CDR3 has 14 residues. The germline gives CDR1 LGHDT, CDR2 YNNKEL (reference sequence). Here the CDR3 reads CASSQDSIYNEQFF. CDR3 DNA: TGTGCCAGCAGCCAAGACAGTATCTACAATGAGCAGTTCTTC.

The CDR3 loop reads CASSLEPGGVYGYTF. The CDR3 bases are TGTGCCAGCAGCTTGGAGCCAGGGGGCGTCTATGGCTACACCTTC. This sequence joins TRBV5-4 and TRBJ1-2; 8 bases map to TRBD1. Germline values: CDR1 SGHNT, CDR2 YYREEE (reference sequence). After removal of 0 bases from V and 4 bases from J, the junction contained 5 bases not matched to a gene. The CDR3 sequence is 15 residues long.

The CDR3 loop reads CASSLARGTNYGYTF. As DNA, the CDR3 is TGTGCCAGCAGCTTGGCACGGGGTACTAACTATGGCTACACCTTC. The gene calls are TRBV5-4 and TRBJ1-2; no clear D. Deletions cut 0 bases from V and 0 bases from J, with 9 bases between. This CDR3 spans 15 amino acids. The V gene's germline CDR1 is SGHNT and CDR2 YYREEE (reference sequence).

CDR3 nucleotide sequence: TGCGCCAGCAGCACCGGACAGGCAGTAAACACCATATATTTT. Protein: CASSTGQAVNTIYF. The V gene is TRBV5-1, the J gene TRBJ1-3; 7 positions match TRBD1. With 4 bases clipped from V and 6 bases from J, the junction kept 7 bases outside the gene matches. CDR1 is SGHRS, CDR2 YFSETQ, per germline. This CDR3 spans 14 amino acids.

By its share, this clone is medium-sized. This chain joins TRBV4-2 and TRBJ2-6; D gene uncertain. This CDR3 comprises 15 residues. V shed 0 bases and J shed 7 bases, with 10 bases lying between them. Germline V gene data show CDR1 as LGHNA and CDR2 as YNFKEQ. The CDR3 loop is CASSQDHLYANVLTF. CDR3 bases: TGTGCCAGCAGCCAAGATCACTTGTACGCCAACGTCCTGACTTTC.

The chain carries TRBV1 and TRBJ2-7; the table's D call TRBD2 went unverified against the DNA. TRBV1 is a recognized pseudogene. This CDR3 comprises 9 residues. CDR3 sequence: CNALYEQYV. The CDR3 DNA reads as TGCAACGCGTTATACGAGCAGTACGTC.

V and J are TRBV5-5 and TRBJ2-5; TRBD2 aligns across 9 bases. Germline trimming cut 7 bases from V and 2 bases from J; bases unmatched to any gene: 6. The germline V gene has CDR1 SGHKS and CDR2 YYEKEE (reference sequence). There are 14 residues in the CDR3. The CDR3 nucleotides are TGTGCCAGCGGGAGCGGGGGGATTCAAGAGACCCAGTACTTC. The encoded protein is CASGSGGIQETQYF.

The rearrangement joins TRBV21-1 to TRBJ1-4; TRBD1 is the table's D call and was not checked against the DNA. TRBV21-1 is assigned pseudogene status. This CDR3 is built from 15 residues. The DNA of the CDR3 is TGTGCCAGCAGCGCCACCGGGACAGGGGTTGAAAAACTGTTTTTT. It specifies CASSATGTGVEKLFF.

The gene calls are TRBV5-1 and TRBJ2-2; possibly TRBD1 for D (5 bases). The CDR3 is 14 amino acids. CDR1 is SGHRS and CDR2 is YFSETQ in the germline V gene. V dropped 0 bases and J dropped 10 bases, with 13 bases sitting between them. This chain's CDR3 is CASSLAFQGEELFF. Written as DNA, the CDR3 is TGCGCCAGCAGCTTGGCCTTCCAGGGCGAGGAGCTGTTTTTT.

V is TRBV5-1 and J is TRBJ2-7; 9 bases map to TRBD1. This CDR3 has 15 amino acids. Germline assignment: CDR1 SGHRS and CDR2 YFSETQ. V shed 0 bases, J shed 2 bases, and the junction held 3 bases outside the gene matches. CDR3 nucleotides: TGCGCCAGCAGCTTGGGGGGGACAGGGACCTACGAGCAGTACGTC. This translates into CASSLGGTGTYEQYV.

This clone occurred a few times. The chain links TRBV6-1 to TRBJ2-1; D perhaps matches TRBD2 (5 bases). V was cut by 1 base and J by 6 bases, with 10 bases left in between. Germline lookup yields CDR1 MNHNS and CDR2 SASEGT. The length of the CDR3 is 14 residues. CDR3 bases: TGTGCCAGCAGTGAAGGGACTCCGCCCAATGAGCAGTTCTTC. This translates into CASSEGTPPNEQFF.

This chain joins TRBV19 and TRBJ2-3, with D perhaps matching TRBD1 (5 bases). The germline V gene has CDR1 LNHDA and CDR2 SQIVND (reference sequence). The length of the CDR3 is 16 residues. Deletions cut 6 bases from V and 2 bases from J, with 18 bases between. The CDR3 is CASRAVWGRFTDTQYF. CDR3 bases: TGTGCCAGTAGGGCCGTTTGGGGCAGATTCACAGATACGCAGTATTTT.

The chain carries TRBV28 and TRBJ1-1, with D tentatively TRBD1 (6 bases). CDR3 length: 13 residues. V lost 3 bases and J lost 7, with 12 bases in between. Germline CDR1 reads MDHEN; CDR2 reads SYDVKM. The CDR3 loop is CASSLPQGLEAFF. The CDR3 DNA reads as TGTGCCAGCAGTTTGCCACAGGGCCTTGAAGCTTTCTTT.

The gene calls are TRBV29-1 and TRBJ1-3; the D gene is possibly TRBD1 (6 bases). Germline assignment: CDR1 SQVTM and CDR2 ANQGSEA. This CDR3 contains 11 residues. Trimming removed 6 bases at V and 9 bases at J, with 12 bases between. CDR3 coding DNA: TGCAGCGTAACAGGGTCAGGCACCATATATTTT. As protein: CSVTGSGTIYF.

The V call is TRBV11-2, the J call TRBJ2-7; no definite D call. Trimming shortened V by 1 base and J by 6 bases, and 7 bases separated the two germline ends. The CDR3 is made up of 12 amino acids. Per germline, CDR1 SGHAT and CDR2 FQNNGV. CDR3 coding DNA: TGTGCCAGCAGCTTAGTGGCCCCCGAGCAGTACTTC. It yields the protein CASSLVAPEQYF. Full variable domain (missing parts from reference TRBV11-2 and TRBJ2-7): EAGVAQSPRYKIIEKRQSVAFWCNPISGHATLYWYQQILGQGPKLLIQFQNNGVVDDSQLPKDRFSAERLKGVDSTLKIQPAKLEDSAVYLCASSLVAPEQYFGPGTRLTVT.

The CDR3 DNA is TGTGCCATCAGGGGTTGGACTAGCGGGAACAAGAGCACAGATACGCAGTATTTT. Its translation is CAIRGWTSGNKSTDTQYF. The chain carries TRBV10-3 and TRBJ2-3; 12 positions match TRBD2. The V gene end was trimmed by 6 bases and the J gene end by 0 bases; junction bases not matched to a gene: 10. Germline values: CDR1 ENHRY, CDR2 SYGVKD. This CDR3 has 18 residues.

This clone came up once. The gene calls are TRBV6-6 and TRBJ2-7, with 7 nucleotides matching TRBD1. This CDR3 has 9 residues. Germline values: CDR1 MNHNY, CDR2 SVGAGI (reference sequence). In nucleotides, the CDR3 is TGCCCGAGGGGGCTCGAGCAGTACGTC. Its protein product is CPRGLEQYV.

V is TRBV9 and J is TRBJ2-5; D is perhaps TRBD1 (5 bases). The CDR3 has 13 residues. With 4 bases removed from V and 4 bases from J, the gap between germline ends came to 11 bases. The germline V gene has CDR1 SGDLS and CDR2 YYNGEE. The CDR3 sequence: CASSPGFGETQYF. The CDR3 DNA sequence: TGTGCCAGCAGCCCAGGGTTCGGAGAGACCCAGTACTTC.

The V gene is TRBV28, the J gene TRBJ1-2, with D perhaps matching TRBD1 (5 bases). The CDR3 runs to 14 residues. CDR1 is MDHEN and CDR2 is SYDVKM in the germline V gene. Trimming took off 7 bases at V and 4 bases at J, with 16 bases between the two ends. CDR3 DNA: TGTGCCAGCACTACCGACAGATTCGCCTATGGCTACACCTTC. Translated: CASTTDRFAYGYTF.